The T cell receptor beta chain described here comes from a study of Ad26.COV2.S vaccination and SARS-CoV-2 variants. Study overall: Recipients of Ad26.COV2.S got it intramuscularly, once or twice 56 days apart.

Study-wide points: Breadth and depth estimates from TCRs may understate total T cell responses. After vaccination, reports described spike-specific CD8+ and CD4+ T cell responses as showing substantial breadth.

The table came from immunoSEQ multiplex PCR; TCRdb's copy has only in-frame clones and leaves some out. In the table there are about 460,000 clones, about 88% of which are singletons. Comments on this clone: Its antigen is undetermined.

Treatment given: over 15 received Ad26.COV2.S at low or high dose, single or two shots; about five received placebo; per-sample allocation not given. On day 63 after the first injection, vaccine and placebo recipients gave samples. The J segment lost 1 base and the V segment lost 2 bases, leaving 2 bases of the junction unmatched. Germline values: CDR1 SGDLS, CDR2 YYNGEE. This CDR3 contains 14 residues. Source: peripheral blood, taken in a trial of Ad26.COV2.S vaccine versus placebo. The sequence derives from a person aged 18-60 years who received the Ad26.COV2.S COVID-19 vaccine or a placebo. This chain uses TRBV9 with TRBJ2-5, with TRBD1 matching 7 bases. The CDR3 loop is CASSVTGTQETQYF. For the CDR3, the DNA is TGTGCCAGCAGCGTGACAGGGACCCAAGAGACCCAGTACTTC.